The clone carrying this TCR beta chain was observed a handful of times. The antigen remains undetermined. This specimen comes from a study of Ad26.COV2.S vaccination and SARS-CoV-2 variants. Study-level background: Donor got 5x10^10 or 1x10^11 viral particles of Ad26.COV2.S.

Treatment in this sample: some 20 received Ad26.COV2.S at low or high dose, single or two shots; a few received placebo; per-sample allocation not given. All samples were drawn on day 63, counting from the first vaccine or placebo injection. An Ad26 vector carrying the Wuhan-strain SARS-CoV-2 spike served as the vaccine. Some clones are missing from TCRdb's copy, which holds only in-frame ones; the method was immunoSEQ multiplex PCR. The data show 350,000 to 550,000 clones, 75% to 90% seen once. Points from the study as a whole: Vaccine and placebo recipients had comparable breadth of non-spike TCRs.

Germline CDR1 SQVTM, CDR2 ANQGSEA. V shed 3 bases and J shed 5 bases, with 17 bases lying between them. The CDR3 consists of 14 residues. Sequenced material: peripheral blood, taken in a trial of Ad26.COV2.S vaccine versus placebo. The chain uses TRBV29-1 and TRBJ2-7, with D maybe TRBD1 (6 bases). The sequence came from a person between 18 and 65 years old who received the Ad26.COV2.S COVID-19 vaccine or a placebo. The CDR3 region is CSVEYDRLRNEQYF. As DNA, the CDR3 is TGCAGCGTTGAGTATGACAGGCTAAGGAACGAGCAGTACTTC.